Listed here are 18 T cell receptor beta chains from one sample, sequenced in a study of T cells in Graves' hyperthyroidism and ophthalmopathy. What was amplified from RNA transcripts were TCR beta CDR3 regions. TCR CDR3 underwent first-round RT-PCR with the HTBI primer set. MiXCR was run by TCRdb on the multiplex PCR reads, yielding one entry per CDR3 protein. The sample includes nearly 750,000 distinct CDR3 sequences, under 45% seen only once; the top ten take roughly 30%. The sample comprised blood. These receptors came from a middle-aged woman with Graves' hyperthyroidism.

The CDR3 nucleotides are TGTGCCAGCAGTTACGGGGGACTTGTCTATGGCTACACCTTC. This encodes CASSYGGLVYGYTF. The chain couples TRBV6-5 to TRBJ1-2, with D possibly being TRBD1 (5 bases). The germline V gene encodes CDR1 MNHEY and CDR2 SVGAGI. CDR3 length equals 14 residues. Between the trimmed V and J ends, which lost 2 bases and 4 bases, there was a span of 11 bases.

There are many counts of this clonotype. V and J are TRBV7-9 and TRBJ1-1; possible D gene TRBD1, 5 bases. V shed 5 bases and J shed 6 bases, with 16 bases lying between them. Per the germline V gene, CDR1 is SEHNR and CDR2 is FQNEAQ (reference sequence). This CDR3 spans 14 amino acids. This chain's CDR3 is CASSPEIGTSEAFF. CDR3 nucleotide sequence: TGTGCCAGCAGCCCGGAGATTGGGACCTCTGAAGCTTTCTTT.

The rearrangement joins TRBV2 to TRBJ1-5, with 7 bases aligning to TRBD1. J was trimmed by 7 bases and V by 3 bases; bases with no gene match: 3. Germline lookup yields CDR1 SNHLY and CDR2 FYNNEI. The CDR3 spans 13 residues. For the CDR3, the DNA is TGTGCCAGCAGTGAGACAGGGCGACAGCCCCAGCATTTT. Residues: CASSETGRQPQHF.

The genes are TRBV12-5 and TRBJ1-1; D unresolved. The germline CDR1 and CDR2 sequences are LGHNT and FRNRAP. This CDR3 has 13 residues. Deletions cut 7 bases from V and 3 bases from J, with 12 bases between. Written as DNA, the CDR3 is TGTGCTAGTGCTCGTCTGGGTTACACTGAAGCTTTCTTT. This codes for CASARLGYTEAFF.

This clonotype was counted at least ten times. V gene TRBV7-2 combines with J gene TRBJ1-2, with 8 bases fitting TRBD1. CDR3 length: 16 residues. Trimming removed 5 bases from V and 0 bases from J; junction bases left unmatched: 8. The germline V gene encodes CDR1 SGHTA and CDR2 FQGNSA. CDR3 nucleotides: TGTGCCAGCAGCAAAGGACAGGGAAGGCCTAACTATGGCTACACCTTC. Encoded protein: CASSKGQGRPNYGYTF.

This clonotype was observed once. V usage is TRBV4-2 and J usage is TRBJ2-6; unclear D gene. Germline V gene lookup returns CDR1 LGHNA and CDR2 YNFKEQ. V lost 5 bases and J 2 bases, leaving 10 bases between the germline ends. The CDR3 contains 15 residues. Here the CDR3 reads CASSSPDPGANVLTF. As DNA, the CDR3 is TGTGCCAGCAGCTCCCCCGACCCTGGGGCCAACGTCCTGACTTTC.

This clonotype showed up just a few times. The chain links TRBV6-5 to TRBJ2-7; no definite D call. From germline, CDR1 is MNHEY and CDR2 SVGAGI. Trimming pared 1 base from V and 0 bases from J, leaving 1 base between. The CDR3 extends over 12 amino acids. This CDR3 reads CASSYFSYEQYF. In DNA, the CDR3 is TGTGCCAGCAGTTACTTCTCCTACGAGCAGTACTTC.

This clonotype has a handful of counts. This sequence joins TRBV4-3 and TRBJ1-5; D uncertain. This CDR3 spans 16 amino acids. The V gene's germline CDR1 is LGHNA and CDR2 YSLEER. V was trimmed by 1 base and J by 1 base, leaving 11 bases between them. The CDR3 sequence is CASSQGSLVSNQPQHF. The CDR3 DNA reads TGCGCCAGCAGCCAAGGCTCCCTAGTAAGCAATCAGCCCCAGCATTTT.

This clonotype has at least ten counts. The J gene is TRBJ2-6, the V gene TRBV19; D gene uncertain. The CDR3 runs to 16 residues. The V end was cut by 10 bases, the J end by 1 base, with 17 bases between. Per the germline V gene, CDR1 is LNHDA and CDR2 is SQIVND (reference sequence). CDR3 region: CATHQDGLSGANVLTF. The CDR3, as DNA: TGTGCCACCCATCAGGACGGTCTATCTGGGGCCAACGTCCTGACTTTC. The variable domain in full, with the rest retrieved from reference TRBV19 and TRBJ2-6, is DGGITQSPKYLFRKEGQNVTLSCEQNLNHDAMYWYRQDPGQGLRLIYYSQIVNDFQKGDIAEGYSVSREKKESFPLTVTSAQKNPTAFYLCATHQDGLSGANVLTFGAGSRLTVL.

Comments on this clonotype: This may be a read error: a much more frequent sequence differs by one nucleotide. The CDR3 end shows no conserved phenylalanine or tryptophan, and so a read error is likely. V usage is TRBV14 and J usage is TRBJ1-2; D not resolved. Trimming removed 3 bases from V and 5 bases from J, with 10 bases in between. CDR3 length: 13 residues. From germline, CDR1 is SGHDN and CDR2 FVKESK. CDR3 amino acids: CASSQPPQYGYTL. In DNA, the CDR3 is TGTGCCAGCAGCCAGCCCCCCCAATATGGCTACACCCTC.

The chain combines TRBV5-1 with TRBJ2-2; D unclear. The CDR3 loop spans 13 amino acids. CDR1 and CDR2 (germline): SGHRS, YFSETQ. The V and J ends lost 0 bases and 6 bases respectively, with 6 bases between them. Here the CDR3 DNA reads TGCGCCAGCAGCTTGGAGCAAGCCGGGGAGCTGTTTTTT. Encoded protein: CASSLEQAGELFF.

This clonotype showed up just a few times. The CDR3: CASSLGGVAGAAYEQYF. The CDR3 DNA reads TGTGCCAGCAGCTTGGGGGGGGTAGCGGGGGCCGCCTACGAGCAGTACTTC. This sequence joins TRBV5-4 and TRBJ2-7; 9 nucleotides line up with TRBD2. Germline CDR1 SGHNT, CDR2 YYREEE (reference sequence). The CDR3 sequence is 17 residues long. The trim removed 0 bases at V and 2 bases at J, leaving 9 bases unmatched.

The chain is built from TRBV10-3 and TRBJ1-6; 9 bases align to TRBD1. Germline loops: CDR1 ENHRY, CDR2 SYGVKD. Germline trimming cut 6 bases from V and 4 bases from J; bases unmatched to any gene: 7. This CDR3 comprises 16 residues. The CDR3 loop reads CAISGTGTGYNSPLHF. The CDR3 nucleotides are TGTGCCATCAGCGGGACCGGGACAGGGTATAATTCACCCCTCCACTTT.

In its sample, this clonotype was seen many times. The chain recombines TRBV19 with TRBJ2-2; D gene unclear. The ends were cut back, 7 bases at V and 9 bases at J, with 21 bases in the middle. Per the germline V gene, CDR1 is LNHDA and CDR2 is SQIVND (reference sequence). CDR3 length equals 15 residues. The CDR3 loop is CASIPTGEQERELFF. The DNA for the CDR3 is TGTGCCAGTATCCCAACGGGCGAGCAGGAAAGGGAGCTGTTTTTT.

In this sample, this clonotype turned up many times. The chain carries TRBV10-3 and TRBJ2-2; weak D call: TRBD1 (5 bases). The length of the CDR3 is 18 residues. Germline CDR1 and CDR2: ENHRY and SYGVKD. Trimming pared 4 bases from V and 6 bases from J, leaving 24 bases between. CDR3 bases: TGTGCCATCAGTGTTCCTCCGGGTACCAACAGGTTCGCCGGGGAGCTGTTTTTT. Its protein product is CAISVPPGTNRFAGELFF.

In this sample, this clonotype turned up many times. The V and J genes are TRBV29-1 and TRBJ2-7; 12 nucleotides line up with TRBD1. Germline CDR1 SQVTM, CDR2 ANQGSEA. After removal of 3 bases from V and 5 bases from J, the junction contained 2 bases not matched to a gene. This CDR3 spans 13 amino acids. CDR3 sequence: CSVDGTGGDEQYF. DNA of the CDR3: TGCAGCGTTGACGGGACAGGGGGCGACGAGCAGTACTTC.

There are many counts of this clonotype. This CDR3 reads CASSVEGAWANVLTF. The CDR3, as DNA: TGTGCCAGCAGCGTAGAAGGGGCGTGGGCCAACGTCCTGACTTTC. The chain has TRBV9 and TRBJ2-6, with TRBD1 as a possible D gene (5 bases). The CDR3 covers 15 residues. Germline V CDR1 and CDR2: SGDLS, YYNGEE. Trimming cost V 0 bases and J 5 bases, with 9 bases left between them.

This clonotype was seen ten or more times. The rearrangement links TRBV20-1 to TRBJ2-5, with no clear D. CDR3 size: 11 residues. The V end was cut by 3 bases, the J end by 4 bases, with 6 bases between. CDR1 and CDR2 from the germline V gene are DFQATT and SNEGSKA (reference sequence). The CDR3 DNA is TGCAGTGCTAGTGCGAGAGAGACCCAGTACTTC. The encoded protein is CSASARETQYF.